The rows below give T cell receptor beta chains drawn from one sample of a study of beta chain features in type 1 diabetes. Here immunoSEQ multiplex PCR was the method, and the copy in TCRdb shows in-frame clones only, minus some. The data show hundreds of thousands of clones, about an eighth seen once. Specimen: naive CD4+ T cells from blood. The source is a man between 18 and 29 years old with type 1 diabetes. Both conserved end residues are part of each CDR3. Each record gives: clone size, J gene, V gene, D gene, CDR3 protein, CDR3 DNA. A D gene is named only where the DNA matches it firmly. Not all rows give a size; the values are once, few, many and, for expanded clones, a class.

size: NA
J: TRBJ1-5
V: TRBV15
D: NA
CDR3: CATGGGAQPQHF
DNA: TGTGCCACGGGCGGGGGTGCCCAGCCCCAGCATTTT

size: NA
J: TRBJ2-4
V: TRBV4-1
D: NA
CDR3: CASSQAPSIKNIQYF
DNA: TGCGCCAGCAGCCAAGCCCCTTCGATCAAAAACATTCAGTACTTC

size: few
J: TRBJ2-7
V: TRBV28
D: NA
CDR3: CASSLAGYEQYF
DNA: TGTGCCAGCAGTTTAGCAGGGTACGAGCAGTACTTC

size: NA
J: TRBJ2-5
V: TRBV7-9
D: NA
CDR3: CASGETQYF
DNA: TGTGCCAGTGGGGAGACCCAGTACTTC

size: few
J: TRBJ2-3
V: TRBV27
D: NA
CDR3: CASSLRGTDTQYF
DNA: TGTGCCAGCAGTCTGAGAGGCACAGATACGCAGTATTTT

size: NA
J: TRBJ2-4
V: TRBV30
D: NA
CDR3: CAWGPTIAKNIQYF
DNA: TGTGCCTGGGGTCCGACTATAGCCAAAAACATTCAGTACTTC

size: NA
J: TRBJ2-1
V: TRBV18
D: TRBD2
CDR3: CASSPTSGGAVNEQFF
DNA: TGTGCCAGCTCACCAACTAGCGGGGGGGCCGTCAATGAGCAGTTCTTC

size: NA
J: TRBJ2-3
V: TRBV30
D: TRBD2
CDR3: CAWSVRLAGTDTQYF
DNA: TGTGCCTGGAGTGTACGACTAGCTGGCACAGATACGCAGTATTTT

size: few
J: TRBJ2-7
V: TRBV14
D: NA
CDR3: CASSQDLAGKGYEQYF
DNA: TGTGCCAGCAGCCAAGATCTTGCCGGCAAAGGCTACGAGCAGTACTTC

size: few
J: TRBJ2-7
V: TRBV2
D: NA
CDR3: CASRLPGIIKEDEQYF
DNA: TGTGCCAGCAGGCTGCCGGGGATAATCAAGGAAGACGAGCAGTACTTC

size: NA
J: TRBJ2-5
V: TRBV5-5
D: NA
CDR3: CASEPSSGYWETQYF
DNA: TGTGCCAGCGAACCGTCCTCAGGCTACTGGGAGACCCAGTACTTC

size: few
J: TRBJ2-1
V: TRBV15
D: NA
CDR3: CATRDHTEDEQFF
DNA: TGTGCCACCAGGGACCACACGGAGGATGAGCAGTTCTTC

size: NA
J: TRBJ2-4
V: TRBV10-3
D: TRBD1
CDR3: CAINRGPGDIQYF
DNA: TGTGCCATCAACAGGGGGCCGGGGGACATTCAGTACTTC

size: NA
J: TRBJ2-3
V: TRBV11-3
D: TRBD1
CDR3: CASSPRTGGTDTQYF
DNA: TGTGCCAGCAGCCCGCGGACAGGGGGCACAGATACGCAGTATTTT

size: NA
J: TRBJ2-7
V: TRBV9
D: TRBD2
CDR3: CASSVVLAGGEQYF
DNA: TGTGCCAGCAGCGTAGTACTAGCGGGCGGGGAGCAGTACTTC

size: few
J: TRBJ2-7
V: TRBV28
D: NA
CDR3: CASSPLRGTTYEQYF
DNA: TGTGCCAGCAGTCCCCTCCGCGGCACGACCTACGAGCAGTACTTC

size: few
J: TRBJ1-1
V: TRBV7-3
D: NA
CDR3: CASSDKTGREAFF
DNA: TGTGCCAGCAGCGATAAAACAGGGAGAGAAGCTTTCTTT

size: few
J: TRBJ1-4
V: TRBV15
D: NA
CDR3: CATSRASLNGNEKLFF
DNA: TGTGCCACCAGCAGAGCCAGCCTAAATGGGAATGAAAAACTGTTTTTT

size: NA
J: TRBJ2-5
V: TRBV4-1
D: NA
CDR3: CASSQDNSVIRRETQYF
DNA: TGCGCCAGCAGCCAAGACAATAGCGTTATCAGACGAGAGACCCAGTACTTC

size: NA
J: TRBJ1-4
V: TRBV5-1
D: TRBD1
CDR3: CASSSGTGSEKLFF
DNA: TGCGCCAGTAGTTCCGGGACAGGGAGTGAAAAACTGTTTTTT

size: NA
J: TRBJ2-1
V: TRBV29-1
D: TRBD2
CDR3: CSVALAGHNEQFF
DNA: TGCAGCGTGGCGCTAGCGGGACACAATGAGCAGTTCTTC

size: NA
J: TRBJ2-7
V: TRBV5-6
D: TRBD2
CDR3: CASSLGTSGPPYEQYF
DNA: TGTGCCAGCAGCTTGGGGACTAGCGGACCTCCCTACGAGCAGTACTTC

size: NA
J: TRBJ1-4
V: TRBV6-1
D: NA
CDR3: CASSEGIRATNEKLFF
DNA: TGTGCCAGCAGTGAAGGGATCAGGGCAACTAATGAAAAACTGTTTTTT

size: NA
J: TRBJ2-1
V: TRBV29-1
D: TRBD2
CDR3: CSVGRGEGRPYNEQFF
DNA: TGCAGCGTTGGGCGCGGGGAGGGGAGGCCCTACAATGAGCAGTTCTTC

size: few
J: TRBJ2-3
V: TRBV29-1
D: NA
CDR3: CSVESRGSTDTQYF
DNA: TGCAGCGTTGAGTCGCGGGGTAGCACAGATACGCAGTATTTT

size: NA
J: TRBJ2-2
V: TRBV5-1
D: NA
CDR3: CASHEGQNTGELFF
DNA: TGCGCCAGCCATGAGGGACAAAATACCGGGGAGCTGTTTTTT

size: few
J: TRBJ2-7
V: TRBV5-1
D: NA
CDR3: CASSQDSSSYEQYF
DNA: TGCGCCAGCAGTCAGGACAGCTCCTCCTACGAGCAGTACTTC

size: NA
J: TRBJ2-1
V: TRBV27
D: NA
CDR3: CASSLGAPRGHNGEQFF
DNA: TGTGCCAGCAGTTTAGGAGCGCCTCGGGGCCACAATGGTGAGCAGTTCTTC

size: few
J: TRBJ2-2
V: TRBV2
D: TRBD2
CDR3: CASNPGTSGTGELFF
DNA: TGTGCCAGCAATCCCGGGACTAGCGGCACCGGGGAGCTGTTTTTT

size: few
J: TRBJ2-1
V: TRBV5-6
D: TRBD2
CDR3: CASSSPGSGGFGEQFF
DNA: TGTGCCAGCAGCTCGCCCGGGAGCGGGGGGTTCGGTGAGCAGTTCTTC

size: NA
J: TRBJ1-2
V: TRBV7-6
D: NA
CDR3: CASSLARTDGYTF
DNA: TGTGCCAGCAGCTTAGCCAGGACAGACGGCTACACCTTC

size: few
J: TRBJ2-2
V: TRBV7-9
D: NA
CDR3: CASSLLGESLTGELFF
DNA: TGTGCCAGCAGCTTACTCGGGGAGTCCTTAACCGGGGAGCTGTTTTTT

size: NA
J: TRBJ2-3
V: TRBV7-2
D: NA
CDR3: CASSASTDTQYF
DNA: TGTGCCAGCAGCGCCAGCACAGATACGCAGTATTTT

size: few
J: TRBJ2-1
V: TRBV10-1
D: TRBD1
CDR3: CASSPGTGSGFF
DNA: TGCGCCAGCAGTCCCGGGACAGGGTCGGGGTTCTTC

size: NA
J: TRBJ2-1
V: TRBV29-1
D: NA
CDR3: CSVVAGGNEQFF
DNA: TGCAGCGTTGTAGCAGGCGGCAATGAGCAGTTCTTC

size: NA
J: TRBJ1-2
V: TRBV4-3
D: NA
CDR3: CASSQEPNSNYGYTF
DNA: TGCGCCAGCAGCCAAGAGCCGAACTCTAACTATGGCTACACCTTC

size: NA
J: TRBJ2-5
V: TRBV7-9
D: NA
CDR3: CASSWGQGQYF
DNA: TGTGCCAGCAGCTGGGGTCAGGGCCAGTACTTC

size: few
J: TRBJ2-1
V: TRBV2
D: TRBD1
CDR3: CASSEVGTGIGEQFF
DNA: TGTGCCAGCAGTGAAGTTGGGACAGGTATTGGTGAGCAGTTCTTC

size: NA
J: TRBJ1-6
V: TRBV5-6
D: NA
CDR3: CASRPTPLGNSPLHF
DNA: TGTGCCAGCAGGCCGACACCACTGGGGAATTCACCCCTCCACTTT

size: few
J: TRBJ1-1
V: TRBV27
D: NA
CDR3: CASSFAGLTEAFF
DNA: TGTGCCAGCAGCTTTGCCGGCCTCACTGAAGCTTTCTTT

size: NA
J: TRBJ1-3
V: TRBV21-1
D: NA
CDR3: CASSKAQTDTGNTIYF
DNA: TGTGCCAGCAGCAAAGCGCAGACAGATACCGGAAACACCATATATTTT

size: few
J: TRBJ2-6
V: TRBV19
D: TRBD1
CDR3: CASSSLWTGVGAGANVLTF
DNA: TGTGCCAGTAGTTCCTTATGGACAGGGGTTGGAGCTGGGGCCAACGTCCTGACTTTC

size: NA
J: TRBJ2-5
V: TRBV6-6
D: TRBD1
CDR3: CASSGQGAQETQYF
DNA: TGTGCCAGCAGTGGACAGGGGGCCCAAGAGACCCAGTACTTC

size: few
J: TRBJ2-4
V: TRBV19
D: NA
CDR3: CASSMRNIQYF
DNA: TGTGCCAGTAGTATGAGGAACATTCAGTACTTC

size: few
J: TRBJ1-1
V: TRBV7-3
D: TRBD1
CDR3: CASSSGTGEAFF
DNA: TGTGCCAGCAGCTCGGGGACAGGGGAAGCTTTCTTT

size: few
J: TRBJ1-1
V: TRBV9
D: NA
CDR3: CASSVGTPAPGVNTEAFF
DNA: TGTGCCAGCAGCGTAGGAACGCCAGCCCCCGGAGTGAACACTGAAGCTTTCTTT

size: few
J: TRBJ1-4
V: TRBV2
D: NA
CDR3: CASSSRHREEKLFF
DNA: TGTGCCAGCAGTAGCCGGCACAGGGAAGAAAAACTGTTTTTT

size: few
J: TRBJ2-7
V: TRBV7-9
D: NA
CDR3: CASSLSGTVNEQYF
DNA: TGTGCCAGCAGCCTTTCCGGGACTGTGAACGAGCAGTACTTC

size: NA
J: TRBJ2-1
V: TRBV7-9
D: NA
CDR3: CASSLKGQVLNEQFF
DNA: TGTGCCAGCAGCTTAAAGGGGCAGGTCCTCAATGAGCAGTTCTTC

size: few
J: TRBJ1-1
V: TRBV9
D: NA
CDR3: CASSVGPQGTNTEAFF
DNA: TGTGCCAGCAGCGTAGGGCCCCAGGGGACGAACACTGAAGCTTTCTTT

size: few
J: TRBJ1-1
V: TRBV7-9
D: NA
CDR3: CASSPGRGPGNTEAFF
DNA: TGTGCCAGCAGCCCGGGCCGGGGGCCAGGGAACACTGAAGCTTTCTTT

size: NA
J: TRBJ2-2
V: TRBV11-3
D: NA
CDR3: CASSLYLTGELFF
DNA: TGTGCCAGCAGCCTCTACCTGACCGGGGAGCTGTTTTTT

size: once
J: TRBJ1-5
V: TRBV15
D: NA
CDR3: CATRDALGARSQPQHF
DNA: TGTGCCACCAGAGACGCACTGGGGGCTAGAAGTCAGCCCCAGCATTTT

size: NA
J: TRBJ1-4
V: TRBV14
D: TRBD1
CDR3: CASSSPGGRAQKLFF
DNA: TGTGCCAGCAGCTCGCCAGGGGGCAGGGCCCAAAAACTGTTTTTT

size: NA
J: TRBJ2-7
V: TRBV6-1
D: NA
CDR3: CASSEFGYEQYF
DNA: TGTGCCAGCAGTGAATTCGGGTACGAGCAGTACTTC